This T cell receptor beta chain originates from a study of cytomegalovirus exposure and HLA in healthy donors. For this clone: As yet, its antigen is unknown.

V was cut by 6 bases and J by 10 bases, with 16 bases left in between. Germline values: CDR1 SGHDN, CDR2 FVKESK. The CDR3 is made up of 14 amino acids. Study-level results: In an earlier analysis, most TCR beta V segments were productive about 87% or about 30% of the time. The likely origin of a cluster of highly shared sequence variants was a sequencing artifact.

PCR primers comprised 60 Vbeta and 13 Jbeta primers. The protocol was immunoSEQ multiplex PCR, while the TCRdb copy is restricted to in-frame clones and leaves out a portion. The clone table shows 50,000 to 80,000 clones, with the ten largest holding about 3.6%. The receptor was isolated from a woman between 18 and 30 years old in good health and CMV-seronegative. Sequenced material: PBMCs. The V gene is TRBV14, the J gene TRBJ1-6; D possibly corresponds to TRBD1 (6 bases). The CDR3 coding sequence is TGTGCCAGCAGACCCGGGGGGGCTGCCTCACCCCTCCACTTT. This translates into CASRPGGAASPLHF.